Listed here are 18 T cell receptor beta chains from one sample, sequenced in a study of blood T cells in healthy people across ages. PCR was performed a second time for 7 to 11 cycles using a sample-barcoded 5' primer and a J-beta primer mix. From the 5' RACE reads, TCRdb called clonotypes with MiXCR, one entry per CDR3 protein. This table holds some 700,000 distinct CDR3 sequences, about 20% found once. Sequenced sample: blood. The receptors stem from a man between 65 and 85 years old in good health.

This clonotype was seen a few times. J is TRBJ2-7 and V is TRBV27, with 16 bases lining up with TRBD2. With 6 bases clipped from V and 4 bases from J, the junction kept 3 bases outside the gene matches. Germline lookup yields CDR1 MNHEY and CDR2 SMNVEV (reference sequence). This CDR3 region has 15 residues. CDR3 sequence: CASRGLAGGPYEQYF. The CDR3 DNA is TGTGCCAGCAGGGGACTAGCGGGGGGGCCATACGAGCAGTACTTC.

This clonotype turned up a few times. The rearrangement uses TRBV5-1 and TRBJ1-4, with D perhaps TRBD1 (5 bases). This CDR3 spans 13 amino acids. Germline V CDR1 and CDR2: SGHRS, YFSETQ. Trimming left V 0 bases short and J 7 bases short, with 7 bases between. The CDR3 DNA sequence: TGCGCCAGCAGCTTGGGGGACGGTGAAAAACTGTTTTTT. Protein sequence: CASSLGDGEKLFF.

The chain combines TRBV25-1 with TRBJ1-2; no definite D call. The CDR3 loop spans 11 amino acids. Trimming took 3 bases from V and 10 from J, leaving 9 bases between them. The germline CDR1 and CDR2 sequences are MGHDK and SYGVNS. CDR3 coding DNA: TGTGCCAGCAGTGATATCTCGACCTACACCTTC. Translating gives CASSDISTYTF.

This clonotype came up many times. This chain links TRBV6-5 with TRBJ1-2; tentatively, D is TRBD1 (5 bases). The CDR3 sequence is 14 residues long. CDR1 MNHEY and CDR2 SVGAGI come from the germline V gene. V lost 7 bases, J lost 5 bases, and 17 bases lay in between. CDR3 in DNA: TGTGCCAGCACCAAGCGGCTGGGGCGGTATGGCTACACCTTC. It encodes CASTKRLGRYGYTF.

This clonotype was seen just once. The rearrangement links TRBV7-6 to TRBJ1-2; D call uncertain. CDR1 is SGHVS, CDR2 FNYEAQ, per germline. With 4 bases removed from V and 5 bases from J, the gap between germline ends came to 11 bases. This CDR3 comprises 13 residues. CDR3 in DNA: TGTGCCAGCAGCTCCGGGGTCGATTATGGCTACACCTTC. It encodes CASSSGVDYGYTF.

This clonotype was seen more than once but under ten times. The chain is built from TRBV20-1 and TRBJ2-3; D not resolved. Between the trimmed V and J ends, which lost 5 bases and 2 bases, there was a span of 8 bases. The germline CDR1 and CDR2 sequences are DFQATT and SNEGSKA (reference sequence). The CDR3 extends over 12 amino acids. The CDR3 protein is CSAHKDTDTQYF. Here the CDR3 DNA reads TGCAGTGCTCATAAGGACACAGATACGCAGTATTTT.

This clonotype was found many times. The CDR3: CASSYGGAGPSGTEAFF. CDR3 bases: TGTGCCAGCAGTTACGGAGGGGCAGGGCCTTCGGGGACTGAAGCTTTCTTT. The rearrangement uses TRBV6-6 and TRBJ1-1, with D perhaps matching TRBD1 (5 bases). V dropped 2 bases and J dropped 5 bases, with 21 bases sitting between them. There are 17 residues in the CDR3. Germline values: CDR1 MNHNY, CDR2 SVGAGI (reference sequence).

This clonotype has a handful of counts. The rearrangement uses TRBV20-1 and TRBJ1-1; 9 nucleotides match TRBD1. Germline V CDR1 and CDR2: DFQATT, SNEGSKA (reference sequence). Germline trimming cut 6 bases from V and 4 bases from J; bases unmatched to any gene: 6. CDR3 size: 13 residues. The CDR3 protein is CSALTGGVTEAFF. The CDR3 nucleotides are TGCAGTGCCCTGACAGGGGGTGTCACTGAAGCTTTCTTT.

The V gene is TRBV6-2 or TRBV6-3, the J gene TRBJ2-5; 7 nucleotides match TRBD2. Germline assignment: CDR1 MNHEY and CDR2 SVGEGT. The CDR3 contains 16 residues. The V segment lost 3 bases and the J segment 3 bases; nucleotides outside the gene matches: 10. CDR3 bases: TGTGCCAGCAGTTATGGCCTAAGCGGGACGAAAGAGACCCAGTACTTC. Amino acids: CASSYGLSGTKETQYF.

Details on this clonotype: A much larger clone differs by one base, so this may be a read error. This sequence joins TRBV3-1 and TRBJ2-5, with D uncertain. The CDR3 spans 12 residues. Germline CDR1 and CDR2: LGHDT and YNNKEL (reference sequence). CDR3 DNA: TGTGCCATCAGCCAAGGGTGGGCGACCCAGTACTTC. This sequence encodes CAISQGWATQYF.

The gene calls are TRBV27 and TRBJ1-2; the D gene is possibly TRBD1 (5 bases). V lost 4 bases to trimming and J lost 4 bases, with 16 bases between them. CDR3 length equals 15 residues. Germline CDR1 is MNHEY and CDR2 is SMNVEV (reference sequence). The DNA of the CDR3 is TGTGCCAGCAGTTGGTCAGGGTTTGAAGGCTATGGCTACACCTTC. This translates into CASSWSGFEGYGYTF.

V usage is TRBV5-6 and J usage is TRBJ2-7, with unresolved D. The J call may be wrong; the DNA end is better matched by TRBJ2-1. CDR1 and CDR2 (germline): SGHDT, YYEEEE. This CDR3 region has 10 residues. Here the CDR3 DNA reads TGTGCCAGCGCCGAGAATGAGCAGTTCTTC. Translating gives CASAENEQFF.

The chain employs TRBV20-1 and TRBJ2-3, with TRBD2 matching 7 bases. CDR1 and CDR2 from the germline V gene are DFQATT and SNEGSKA (reference sequence). Unmatched junction bases numbered 15, after V lost 0 bases and J lost 6 bases. CDR3 size: 17 residues. The CDR3 sequence is CSARDPGVAGSRDTQYF. In DNA form, the CDR3 reads TGCAGTGCTAGAGATCCGGGGGTAGCGGGCTCGCGGGATACGCAGTATTTT.

This clonotype was recorded a few times. The rearrangement uses TRBV2 and TRBJ2-5, with TRBD2 matching 8 bases. With the DNA end fitting TRBJ2-1 better, the J assignment may be wrong. Per the germline V gene, CDR1 is SNHLY and CDR2 is FYNNEI. The length of the CDR3 is 14 residues. The chain's CDR3 is CASITGLAYNEQFF. The CDR3 DNA reads TGTGCCAGCATAACCGGACTAGCTTACAATGAGCAGTTCTTC.

The V and J genes are TRBV12-3 or TRBV12-4 and TRBJ1-5; TRBD1 agrees at 7 bases. Unmatched junction bases numbered 7, after V lost 6 bases and J lost 5 bases. This CDR3 has 14 amino acids. The CDR3 loop is CASREGARHQPQHF. Written as DNA, the CDR3 is TGTGCCAGCAGAGAGGGGGCTCGGCATCAGCCCCAGCATTTT.

CDR3 nucleotides: TGTGCCAGCAGCCCGGACAGCCCCTACGAGCAGTACGTC. Amino acids: CASSPDSPYEQYV. This chain uses TRBV7-2 with TRBJ2-7; a possible D gene is TRBD1 (6 bases). Trimming pared 5 bases from V and 2 bases from J, leaving 10 bases between. The CDR3 runs to 13 residues. The V gene's germline CDR1 is SGHTA and CDR2 FQGNSA.

This clonotype came up many times. This chain connects TRBV20-1 to TRBJ1-5; D not certain. Germline CDR1 reads DFQATT; CDR2 reads SNEGSKA (reference sequence). The CDR3 extends over 14 amino acids. Trimming shortened V by 1 base and J by 0 bases, and 7 bases separated the two germline ends. The CDR3 loop reads CSARVGGSNQPQHF. In nucleotides, the CDR3 is TGCAGTGCTAGAGTAGGTGGTAGCAATCAGCCCCAGCATTTT.

The chain has TRBV29-1 and TRBJ2-5, with TRBD2 matching 12 bases. Looked up from germline, CDR1 is SQVTM and CDR2 is ANQGSEA. After removal of 0 bases from V and 4 bases from J, the junction contained 6 bases not matched to a gene. The length of the CDR3 is 16 residues. The CDR3 region is CSVEDRASGRVETQYF. In DNA, the CDR3 is TGCAGCGTTGAAGATCGGGCTAGCGGGAGGGTAGAGACCCAGTACTTC.